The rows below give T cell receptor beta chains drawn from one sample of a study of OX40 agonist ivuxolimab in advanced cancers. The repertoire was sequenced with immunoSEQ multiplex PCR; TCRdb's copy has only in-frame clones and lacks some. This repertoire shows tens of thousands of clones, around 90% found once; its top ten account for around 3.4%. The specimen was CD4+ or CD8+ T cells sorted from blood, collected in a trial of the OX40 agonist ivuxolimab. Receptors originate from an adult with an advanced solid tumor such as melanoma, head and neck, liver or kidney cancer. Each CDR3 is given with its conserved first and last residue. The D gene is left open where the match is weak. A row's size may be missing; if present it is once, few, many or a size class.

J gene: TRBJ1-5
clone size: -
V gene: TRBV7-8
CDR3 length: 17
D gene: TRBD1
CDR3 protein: CASSLDWDRGGYQPQHF
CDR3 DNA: TGTGCCAGCAGCTTAGACTGGGACAGGGGGGGATATCAGCCCCAGCATTTT

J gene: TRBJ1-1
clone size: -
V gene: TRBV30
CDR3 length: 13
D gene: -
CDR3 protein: CAWRIRYDTEAFF
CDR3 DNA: TGTGCCTGGAGGATAAGGTATGACACTGAAGCTTTCTTT

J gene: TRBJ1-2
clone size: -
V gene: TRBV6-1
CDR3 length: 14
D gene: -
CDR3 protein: CASRGPKTFYGYTF
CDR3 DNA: TGTGCCAGCAGAGGGCCGAAAACCTTCTATGGCTACACCTTC

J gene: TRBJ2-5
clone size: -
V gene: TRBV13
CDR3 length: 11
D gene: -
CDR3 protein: CASSLKETQYF
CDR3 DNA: TGTGCCAGCAGCTTAAAAGAGACCCAGTACTTC

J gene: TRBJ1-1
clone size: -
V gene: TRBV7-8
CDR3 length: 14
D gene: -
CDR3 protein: CASSRPGQNTEAFF
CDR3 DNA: TGTGCCAGCTCCCGTCCAGGGCAGAACACTGAAGCTTTCTTT

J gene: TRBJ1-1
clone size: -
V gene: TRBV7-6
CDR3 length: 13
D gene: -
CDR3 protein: CASSYRLNTEAFF
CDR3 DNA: TGTGCCAGCAGCTACCGACTGAACACTGAAGCTTTCTTT

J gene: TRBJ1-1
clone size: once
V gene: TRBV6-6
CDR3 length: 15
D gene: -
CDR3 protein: CASSYSRIPGTEAFF
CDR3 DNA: TGTGCCAGCAGTTACTCGCGGATCCCGGGAACTGAAGCTTTCTTT

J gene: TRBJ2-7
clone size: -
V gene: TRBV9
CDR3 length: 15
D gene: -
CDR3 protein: CASSQPSHGTYEQYF
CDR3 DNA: TGTGCCAGCAGCCAACCATCACACGGGACCTACGAGCAGTACTTC

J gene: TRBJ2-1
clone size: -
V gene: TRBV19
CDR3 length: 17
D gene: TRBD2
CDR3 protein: CASSPPELAGAYNEQFF
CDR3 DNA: TGTGCCAGTAGTCCCCCCGAACTAGCGGGAGCCTACAATGAGCAGTTCTTC

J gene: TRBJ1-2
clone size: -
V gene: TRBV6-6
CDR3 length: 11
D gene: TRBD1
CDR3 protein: CASKGAEGYTF
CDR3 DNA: TGTGCCAGCAAGGGGGCTGAGGGCTACACCTTC

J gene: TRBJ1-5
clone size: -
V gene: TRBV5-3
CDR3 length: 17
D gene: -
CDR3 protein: CARSATGEPYSNQPQHF
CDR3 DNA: TGTGCCAGAAGCGCGACGGGGGAGCCTTATAGCAATCAGCCCCAGCATTTT

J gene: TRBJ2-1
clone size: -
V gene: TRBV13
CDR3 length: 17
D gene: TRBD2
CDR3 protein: CASSLGASGISYNEQFF
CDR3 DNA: TGTGCCAGCAGCTTAGGGGCTAGCGGTATATCCTACAATGAGCAGTTCTTC

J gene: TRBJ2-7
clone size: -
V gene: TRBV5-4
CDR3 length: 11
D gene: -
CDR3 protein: CASSPGQGTVF
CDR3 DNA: TGTGCCAGCAGCCCTGGTCAGGGTACGGTTTTC

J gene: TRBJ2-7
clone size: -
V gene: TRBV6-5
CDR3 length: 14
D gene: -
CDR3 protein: CASSYRPAATEQYF
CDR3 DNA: TGTGCCAGCAGTTACCGGCCCGCCGCGACCGAGCAGTACTTC

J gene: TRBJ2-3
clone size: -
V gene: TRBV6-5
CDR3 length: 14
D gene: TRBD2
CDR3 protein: CASSLGTSENTQYF
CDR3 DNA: TGTGCCAGCAGTCTGGGGACTAGCGAAAATACGCAGTATTTT

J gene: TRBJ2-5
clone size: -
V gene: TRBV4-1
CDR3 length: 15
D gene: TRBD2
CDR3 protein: CASSQAGLTQETQYF
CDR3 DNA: TGCGCCAGCAGCCAAGCGGGACTAACCCAAGAGACCCAGTACTTC

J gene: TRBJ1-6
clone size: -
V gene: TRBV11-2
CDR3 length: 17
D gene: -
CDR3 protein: CASSLDPGWKNNSPLHF
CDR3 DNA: TGTGCCAGCAGCTTAGATCCGGGTTGGAAAAATAATTCACCCCTCCACTTT

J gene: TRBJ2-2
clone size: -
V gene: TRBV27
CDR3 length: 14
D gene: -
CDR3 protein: CASSLSPNTGELFF
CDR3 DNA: TGTGCCAGCAGTTTAAGCCCGAACACCGGGGAGCTGTTTTTT

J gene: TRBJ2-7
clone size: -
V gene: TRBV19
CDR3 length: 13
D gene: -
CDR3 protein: CASSPTSAHEQYF
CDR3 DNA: TGTGCCAGTAGTCCAACTAGTGCCCACGAGCAGTACTTC

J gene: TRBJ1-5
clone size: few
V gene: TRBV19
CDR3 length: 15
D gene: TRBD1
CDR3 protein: CASTPGQGGFQPQHF
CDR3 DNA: TGTGCCAGTACCCCGGGACAGGGGGGGTTTCAGCCCCAGCATTTT